This T cell receptor beta chain was recovered during a study of blood T cell repertoires in COVID-19. The CDR3 contains 14 residues. Trimming removed 0 bases from V and 4 bases from J, with 8 bases in between. Looked up from germline, CDR1 is SGHRS and CDR2 is YFSETQ. Original data processing: Reference gene primer amplification gave nucleated cell count estimates. Only in-frame clones appear in the TCRdb table, and some are missing; sequencing was by immunoSEQ multiplex PCR. D and trimming were read from the DNA, whereas the V and J calls and clone size are those reported in that table. The table lists more than 200,000 clones, 88% of them singletons. This clone has a count of ten or more.

V gene TRBV5-1 combines with J gene TRBJ1-5; a weak D match, TRBD1 (5 bases). Input material: peripheral blood. This TCR was recovered from a man in his 70s with acute or convalescent COVID-19. The CDR3 coding sequence is TGCGCCAGCAGCTTGGTGTCAGGGAATCAGCCCCAGCATTTT. This codes for CASSLVSGNQPQHF.